This entry is about one TCR beta chain. Its antigen is unknown. The sample originates from a study of OX40 agonist ivuxolimab in advanced cancers. The wider study: Hepatocellular carcinoma, melanoma, renal cell or head and neck cancer affected the dose-escalation patients.

Study observations and caveats: Nonresponders, in some cases, also had low normalized T-cell clonal expansion. Expanded clones belonging to CD8+ T cells outnumbered, on average, those of CD4+. No antigen was identified for the clonally expanded peripheral T cells.

Germline V gene data show CDR1 as SGHAT and CDR2 as FQNNGV. The CDR3 is 11 amino acids. V was pared by 3 bases and J by 10 bases, with 6 bases between. Produced via immunoSEQ multiplex PCR; TCRdb's table is partial and in-frame only. The table has some 90,000 clones, around 87% seen once; the top ten hold around 4.5%. V is TRBV11-2 and J is TRBJ2-2; D not certain. The sequences come from CD4+ or CD8+ T cells sorted from blood, collected in a trial of the OX40 agonist ivuxolimab. The sequence was collected from an adult with an advanced solid tumor such as melanoma, head and neck, liver or kidney cancer. Written as DNA, the CDR3 is TGTGCCAGCAGCTTGTACGAGGAGCTGTTTTTT. This gives the protein CASSLYEELFF.